The 12 T cell receptor beta chains reported below all come from one sample, sequenced in a study of T cells in localized non-small cell lung cancer. This table comes from immunoSEQ multiplex PCR, and its TCRdb copy is limited to in-frame clones, with some not included. The repertoire consists of tens of thousands of clones, with about 83% occurring once and the leading ten covering roughly 7.2%. The specimen comprised peripheral blood, sampled before any cancer treatment. The receptors shown here come from a woman between 35 and 75 years old with stage I lung adenocarcinoma.

The rearrangement links TRBV30 to TRBJ1-6, with unresolved D. Looked up from germline, CDR1 is GTSNPN and CDR2 is SVGIG (reference sequence). This CDR3 contains 13 residues. V was trimmed by 2 bases and J by 10 bases, leaving 12 bases between them. In DNA form, the CDR3 reads TGTGCCTGGAGTCGAGCCGCTAGATCACCCCTCCACTTT. It translates to CAWSRAARSPLHF.

The chain recombines TRBV5-1 with TRBJ2-7, with D possibly TRBD2 on 5 matching bases. The germline V and J ends were trimmed by 7 bases and 1 base, with 6 bases remaining between them. The CDR3 is 11 residues long. Germline loops: CDR1 SGHRS, CDR2 YFSETQ. The DNA of the CDR3 is TGCGCCAGCCGAGGGTCCTACGAGCAGTACTTC. Translated: CASRGSYEQYF.

V and J are TRBV5-6 and TRBJ1-2; D not certain. The CDR3 contains 12 residues. Germline V gene lookup returns CDR1 SGHDT and CDR2 YYEEEE. Trimming shortened V by 0 bases and J by 7 bases, and 7 bases separated the two germline ends. Here the CDR3 reads CASSLGLGGYTF. The CDR3 nucleotides are TGTGCCAGCAGCTTGGGCCTAGGTGGCTACACCTTC.

This clone was recorded once. This chain links TRBV14 with TRBJ1-2; D unresolved. The CDR3 loop spans 15 amino acids. Germline V CDR1 and CDR2: SGHDN, FVKESK. Trimming shortened V by 1 base and J by 0 bases, and 9 bases separated the two germline ends. The CDR3 region is CASSQGVSSNYGYTF. In DNA form, the CDR3 reads TGTGCCAGCAGCCAAGGAGTGAGTTCTAACTATGGCTACACCTTC.

This clone was detected a few times. The CDR3 spells CASRSLPTGTDTQYF. CDR3 nucleotides: TGTGCCAGCCGAAGTCTACCCACTGGCACAGATACGCAGTATTTT. This sequence joins TRBV25-1 and TRBJ2-3; D gene uncertain. Trimming shortened V by 8 bases and J by 1 base, and 16 bases separated the two germline ends. CDR1 is MGHDK and CDR2 is SYGVNS in the germline V gene. The CDR3 covers 15 residues.

This chain joins TRBV5-5 and TRBJ1-4; D possibly corresponds to TRBD1 (6 bases). The CDR3 loop spans 14 amino acids. V was shortened by 2 bases and J by 5 bases, with 10 bases between the two germline ends. Germline loops: CDR1 SGHKS, CDR2 YYEKEE (reference sequence). The CDR3 DNA reads as TGTGCCAGCAGCTTCCAGGGGAGGAATGAAAAACTGTTTTTT. It specifies CASSFQGRNEKLFF.

The chain couples TRBV27 to TRBJ2-6; tentative D call: TRBD1 (6 bases). Looked up from germline, CDR1 is MNHEY and CDR2 is SMNVEV (reference sequence). Trimming shortened V by 7 bases and J by 0 bases, and 19 bases separated the two germline ends. The CDR3 is 18 amino acids. The CDR3 sequence is CASTTGAGAISGANVLTF. Here the CDR3 DNA reads TGTGCCAGCACTACCGGGGCAGGGGCGATCTCTGGGGCCAACGTCCTGACTTTC.

The chain recombines TRBV2 with TRBJ2-2, with D perhaps matching TRBD2 (7 bases). Trimming cost V 2 bases and J 6 bases, with 19 bases left between them. The CDR3 is 17 residues long. Germline assignment: CDR1 SNHLY and CDR2 FYNNEI. The CDR3 region has the DNA TGTGCCAGCAGTGAAATGTCATGGGGGGGCTTCCCCGGGGAGCTGTTTTTT. It is translated as CASSEMSWGGFPGELFF.

The V gene is TRBV10-1, the J gene TRBJ2-1, with TRBD2 as a possible D gene (7 bases). The CDR3 sequence is 17 residues long. Germline CDR1 is WNHNN and CDR2 is SYGVQD (reference sequence). V was cut by 0 bases and J by 8 bases, with 20 bases left in between. In nucleotides, the CDR3 is TGCGCCAGCAGTGAGTCGAAGGGGGGGGCACTGGGACATGAGCAGTTCTTC. Its translation is CASSESKGGALGHEQFF.

This chain links TRBV19 with TRBJ2-3, with D possibly called TRBD1 or TRBD2 (5 bases each). CDR1 and CDR2 (germline): LNHDA, SQIVND (reference sequence). V lost 5 bases and J lost 4, with 13 bases in between. The CDR3 runs to 14 residues. CDR3 DNA sequence: TGTGCCAGTAGTTGGGGGAGAGAGGCAGATACGCAGTATTTT. This gives the protein CASSWGREADTQYF. Together with reference TRBV19 and TRBJ2-3, the CDR3 gives the full variable domain: DGGITQSPKYLFRKEGQNVTLSCEQNLNHDAMYWYRQDPGQGLRLIYYSQIVNDFQKGDIAEGYSVSREKKESFPLTVTSAQKNPTAFYLCASSWGREADTQYFGPGTRLTVL.

This chain connects TRBV21-1 to TRBJ1-1. TRBV21-1 is a pseudogene. The length of the CDR3 is 14 residues. The CDR3 protein is CASSFERSNTEAFF. CDR3 bases: TGTGCCAGCAGCTTCGAAAGGTCGAACACTGAAGCTTTCTTT.

The rearrangement links TRBV6-9 to TRBJ1-1; 12 bases match TRBD1. J gave up 5 bases and V 4 bases, and 8 bases lay outside the gene matches. The germline V gene has CDR1 MNHGY and CDR2 SVAAGI. This CDR3 is 16 amino acids long. The CDR3 spells CASSSGQGARGTEAFF. The CDR3 bases are TGTGCCAGCAGTTCGGGACAGGGGGCACGTGGAACTGAAGCTTTCTTT.